These T cell receptor beta chains were read from a single sample in a study of spatial heterogeneity in lung cancer. TCRdb re-derived calls from the 5' RACE reads in MiXCR, one entry per CDR3 protein. This table holds 4,500 to 6,000 distinct CDR3 sequences, approximately 13% found once. Sequencing used normal lung tissue next to the tumor, obtained at surgery. The receptor source for this set is a female donor with early-stage non-small cell lung cancer. CDR3s include the opening cysteine and the closing phenylalanine or tryptophan.

j_call,v_call,cdr3_aa
TRBJ1-6,TRBV2,CASSGQAMKNSPLHF
TRBJ2-7,TRBV11-2,CASSLDRDVLYEQYF
TRBJ1-5,TRBV12-3/TRBV12-4,CASSPQGAGGNQPQHF
TRBJ1-5,TRBV20-1,CSATDGYSNQPQHF
TRBJ1-5,TRBV2,CASSEADRGPNQPQHF
TRBJ1-3,TRBV28,CASGRPTGNTIYF
TRBJ2-7,TRBV28,CASNRPGPGQTSPASYEQYF
TRBJ2-5,TRBV7-3,CASSLFPPGASEETQYF
TRBJ2-3,TRBV20-1,CSATNINRLADWGDTQYF
TRBJ1-4,TRBV11-2,CASSPSGGSQEKLFF
TRBJ2-1,TRBV20-1,CSPGQGDEQFF
TRBJ2-1,TRBV7-2,CASSSDRSNEQFF
TRBJ2-2,TRBV27,CASSSPGLAGGLSNTGELFF
TRBJ2-2,TRBV19,CASSIGYPGELFF
TRBJ1-1,TRBV18,CASLAERMNTEAFF
TRBJ2-3,TRBV6-5,CASTRAWRTGGGSGDTQYF
TRBJ2-3,TRBV7-6,CASSSTDTQYF